This is a list of T cell receptor beta chains from one sample in a study of blood T cell repertoires in COVID-19. Clones were read by immunoSEQ multiplex PCR, and TCRdb kept only the in-frame ones, dropping some. The table lists fewer than 180,000 clones, roughly 85% of them singletons. The specimen sequenced was peripheral blood. These receptor sequences come from a man aged 65-85 years with acute or convalescent COVID-19. Each CDR3 is given without its conserved first and last residue.

>TRBV21-1
ASSKRQEDTEAF
>TRBV12-3/TRBV12-4
ASSLGQADTQY
>TRBV30
AWSSRRQGGNYGYT
>TRBV29-1
SVEDREAEQY
>TRBV5-4
ASSLKGGNTGELF
>TRBV2
ASSALLVAREQY
>TRBV3-1/TRBV3-2
ASSDRGVYGYT
>TRBV7-9
ASTVRGRAGDTQY
>TRBV27
ASKFAGAYEQY
>TRBV9
ASSKQVLSYGQY
>TRBV29-1
SVGTDRGMSEKLF
>TRBV13
ASSSGTLTQY
>TRBV12-5
ASGHSVSYGYT
>TRBV9
ASSVESGAALNEKLF
>TRBV10-2
ASSDPGKMNTEAF
>TRBV3-1/TRBV3-2
ASSQYQYNQPQH
>TRBV28
ASSMGQQNTEAF
>TRBV27
ASSSLTGAGRTDTQY
>TRBV5-4
ASSLSGGGHEQF
>TRBV7-3
ASSSRLAANTGELF
>TRBV29-1
SVGAGSGRVETQY
>TRBV7-9
ASSQTSGTNVGYEQY
>TRBV15
ATSRDRVQGMNEQF
>TRBV6-6
ASRYQGDQPQH
>TRBV15
ATRQVTSGANVLT
>TRBV19
ASRRTGGGEKLF
>TRBV18
ASSPSGNEQF
>TRBV27
ASSNRGRETQY
>TRBV7-3
ASSPQGKHTEAF
>TRBV4-3
ASSHRLAGEYEQY
>TRBV19
ASSFRTSGTYNEQF
>TRBV19
ASSRGAGANVLT
>TRBV7-2
ASSPGTSGLSYNEQF
>TRBV27
ASSLWGEPEDTQY
>TRBV9
ASSGDSSGNTIY
>TRBV5-5
ASSLNPGGVGYNEQF
>TRBV6-2/TRBV6-3
ASTPGGQIVNTEAF
>TRBV11-2
ASTLSGSGNEQF
>TRBV10-2
ASSERQGANYGYT
>TRBV7-2
ASSFGHIYEQY
>TRBV20-1
SAPPDTEAF
>TRBV3-1/TRBV3-2
ASSHGQGHGYT